One and the same sample provided the 7 T cell receptor beta chains below, sequenced in a study of T cell responses to AZD1222 COVID-19 vaccine. Generated by immunoSEQ multiplex PCR, the TCRdb table keeps only in-frame clones and is missing some. The sample lists roughly 130,000 clones; 88% were seen once. This sample comprised peripheral blood, obtained on day 0 of MenACWY control vaccination. These receptors came from an adult in good health.

This clone was seen only a few times. The chain combines TRBV19 with TRBJ1-5, with D unresolved. Trimming left V 6 bases short and J 7 bases short, with 16 bases between. The CDR3 runs to 14 residues. From germline, CDR1 is LNHDA and CDR2 SQIVND (reference sequence). Here the CDR3 reads CASSPRPRGQPQHF. CDR3 bases: TGTGCCAGTAGCCCGAGACCCAGAGGACAGCCCCAGCATTTT.

The J gene is TRBJ2-2, the V gene TRBV6-4; 7 bases are a match to TRBD1. V shed 6 bases and J 3 bases; nucleotides not matched to a gene: 4. CDR1 and CDR2 from the germline V gene are MRHNA and SNTAGT. The CDR3 runs to 14 residues. The CDR3 here is CASSPGQHTGELFF. The CDR3 coding sequence is TGTGCCAGCAGCCCGGGACAGCACACCGGGGAGCTGTTTTTT.

V usage is TRBV7-9 and J usage is TRBJ2-3; D is possibly TRBD1 or TRBD2 (5 bases each). The V gene's germline CDR1 is SEHNR and CDR2 FQNEAQ (reference sequence). Trimming removed 5 bases from V and 4 bases from J, with 19 bases in between. This CDR3 region has 16 residues. The CDR3: CASSLTSRGPPDTQYF. CDR3 bases: TGTGCCAGCAGCCTTACATCGAGGGGTCCCCCAGATACGCAGTATTTT.

This chain links TRBV19 with TRBJ2-1; the D is unclear. Germline lookup yields CDR1 LNHDA and CDR2 SQIVND (reference sequence). The CDR3 has 16 residues. Trimming shortened V by 5 bases and J by 6 bases, and 20 bases separated the two germline ends. Here the CDR3 reads CASSLSHAPTSNEQFF. In DNA form, the CDR3 reads TGTGCCAGTAGTCTGTCTCACGCTCCTACAAGCAATGAGCAGTTCTTC.

The V and J genes are TRBV11-3 and TRBJ2-2; 12 nucleotides match TRBD2. Trimming took 4 bases from V and 6 from J; bases not matched to a gene: 9. The CDR3 is made up of 17 amino acids. CDR1 is SGHNT, CDR2 YENEEA, per germline. CDR3 sequence (DNA): TGTGCCAGCAGCTCCTCGGGACTAGCGGGTGGGTCCGGGGAGCTGTTTTTT. Translating it yields CASSSSGLAGGSGELFF.

The J gene is TRBJ1-2, the V gene TRBV11-1; D is perhaps TRBD1 (5 bases). V lost 3 bases and J 4 bases, leaving 12 bases between the germline ends. The CDR3 sequence is 14 residues long. CDR1 and CDR2 (germline): SGHAT, FQDESV (reference sequence). The chain's CDR3 is CASSLAGTRYGYTF. In DNA form, the CDR3 reads TGTGCCAGCAGCTTGGCCGGGACGCGCTATGGCTACACCTTC.

This clone was counted a single time. This chain's CDR3 is CASSTRGLNQPQHF. The CDR3 region has the DNA TGTGCCAGCAGTACCAGGGGCTTGAATCAGCCCCAGCATTTT. The chain uses TRBV28 and TRBJ1-5; D possibly corresponds to TRBD1 (6 bases). Germline CDR1 reads MDHEN; CDR2 reads SYDVKM. V was clipped by 5 bases and J by 4 bases, with 12 bases between them. This CDR3 has 14 amino acids.